This passage covers 9 T cell receptor beta chains from one sample sequenced in a study of multiple sclerosis patients with progressive multifocal leukoencephalopathy. Time point of the sample: time of PML onset. Repertoires were generated with immunoSEQ multiplex PCR, while TCRdb's copy carries only in-frame clones and drops some. The table lists approximately 29,000 clones, more than 70% of them singletons. Sequencing used PBMCs, obtained from a patient treated with natalizumab. The receptors here all came from a woman aged 30 to 39 with progressive multifocal leukoencephalopathy.

J is TRBJ2-1 and V is TRBV27, with TRBD2 as a possible D gene (7 bases). The CDR3 consists of 15 residues. Germline V gene lookup returns CDR1 MNHEY and CDR2 SMNVEV (reference sequence). With 10 bases removed from V and 0 bases from J, the gap between germline ends came to 16 bases. The CDR3 reads CATERGGLSYNEQFF. In DNA form, the CDR3 reads TGTGCCACCGAAAGGGGGGGCCTCTCCTACAATGAGCAGTTCTTC.

The V gene is TRBV5-6, the J gene TRBJ1-1; D not resolved. Deletions cut 0 bases from V and 5 bases from J, with 17 bases between. Per the germline V gene, CDR1 is SGHDT and CDR2 is YYEEEE. The CDR3 sequence is 16 residues long. The CDR3 DNA follows: TGTGCCAGCAGCTTGGCTAATCTGGGCCGTGGGACTGAAGCTTTCTTT. Translating it yields CASSLANLGRGTEAFF.

The sample holds one count of this clone. This sequence joins TRBV4-2 and TRBJ2-3, with no clear D. This CDR3 region has 13 residues. The germline CDR1 and CDR2 sequences are LGHNA and YNFKEQ. The V end was cut by 3 bases, the J end by 2 bases, with 6 bases between. CDR3 in amino acids: CASSHRPTDTQYF. For the CDR3, the DNA is TGTGCCAGCAGCCACCGGCCCACAGATACGCAGTATTTT.

The chain combines TRBV5-5 with TRBJ2-3, with a possible D match to TRBD2 (6 bases). Germline V gives CDR1 SGHKS, CDR2 YYEKEE (reference sequence). The CDR3 is 16 residues long. Trimming stripped 0 bases from V and 4 bases from J, with 15 bases between. CDR3 sequence reads: CASSLVVGSRADTQYF. The CDR3 DNA sequence: TGTGCCAGCAGCTTGGTTGTCGGGAGTCGTGCAGATACGCAGTATTTT.

The rearrangement uses TRBV28 and TRBJ1-5; possibly TRBD1 for D (6 bases). V shed 4 bases and J shed 7 bases, with 14 bases lying between them. CDR1 is MDHEN and CDR2 is SYDVKM in the germline V gene. This CDR3 spans 14 amino acids. The CDR3 here is CASSWGGRSQPQHF. The CDR3 DNA sequence: TGTGCCAGCAGTTGGGGGGGGCGAAGCCAGCCCCAGCATTTT.

The chain employs TRBV7-9 and TRBJ2-4; 8 bases are a match to TRBD2. Germline V lookup: CDR1 SEHNR, CDR2 FQNEAQ (reference sequence). The V segment lost 5 bases and the J segment 7 bases; nucleotides outside the gene matches: 10. The CDR3 has 15 residues. CDR3: CASSRAGALLNIQYF. CDR3 coding DNA: TGTGCCAGCAGCCGAGCGGGGGCCCTCTTGAACATTCAGTACTTC.

The genes are TRBV7-9 and TRBJ1-3; no definite D call. The germline V gene encodes CDR1 SEHNR and CDR2 FQNEAQ (reference sequence). Trimming stripped 5 bases from V and 4 bases from J, with 9 bases between. This CDR3 region has 13 residues. The CDR3 loop reads CASSEFQGNTIYF. CDR3 nucleotides: TGTGCCAGCAGCGAATTTCAGGGAAACACCATATATTTT.

This CDR3 reads CASSGQGGDSPLHF. The CDR3 nucleotides are TGTGCCAGCAGTGGACAGGGTGGGGATTCACCCCTCCACTTT. J is TRBJ1-6 and V is TRBV28, with TRBD1 identical over 8 bases. The CDR3 is 14 residues long. Germline assignment: CDR1 MDHEN and CDR2 SYDVKM. The trim removed 5 bases at V and 8 bases at J, leaving 5 bases unmatched.

This chain links TRBV6-6 with TRBJ2-5, with D uncertain. Germline lookup yields CDR1 MNHNY and CDR2 SVGAGI (reference sequence). The CDR3 has 16 amino acids. The V end lost 0 bases, the J end lost 5 bases, and 16 bases lay between the germline ends. The CDR3 DNA follows: TGTGCCAGCAGTTACTCGAAAGGCCAGTTCGAGGAGACCCAGTACTTC. This encodes CASSYSKGQFEETQYF.